This T cell receptor beta chain was obtained from a study of blood T cell repertoires in COVID-19. The overall study: Collection of acute and convalescent COVID-19 samples took place in the United States, Italy and Spain. Sample material is recorded as cDNA or gDNA derived from T cells, B-cell-depleted T cells, or PBMCs.

The CDR3 contains 16 residues. Germline lookup yields CDR1 GTSNPN and CDR2 SVGIG (reference sequence). J was trimmed by 7 bases and V by 2 bases; bases with no gene match: 12. In the original workflow: Quantification of nucleated cells was approximated via reference gene primer amplification. TCRdb keeps only in-frame clones here, not all; method: immunoSEQ multiplex PCR. V and J calls and clone size are copied from that table; D and trimming were computed from the DNA. Altogether roughly 100,000 clones are present, 80% to 95% being singletons, with the ten largest covering 5.7%. What was sequenced was peripheral blood. The clonotype comes from a man aged 50-59 years with active COVID-19. The chain recombines TRBV30 with TRBJ2-1; 9 bases are a match to TRBD2. The CDR3 reads CAWSPVGSGRVNEQFF. The CDR3 DNA reads TGTGCCTGGAGTCCGGTGGGTAGCGGGAGAGTTAATGAGCAGTTCTTC.